This is a list of T cell receptor beta chains from one sample in a study of OX40 agonist ivuxolimab in advanced cancers. Libraries were prepared by immunoSEQ multiplex PCR; TCRdb keeps only in-frame clonotypes and omits some of them. Of 7,000 to 9,500 clones detected, more than 75% appear once; the ten largest clones hold 25% to 30%. This specimen consisted of CD4+ or CD8+ T cells sorted from blood, obtained in a trial of the OX40 agonist ivuxolimab. The receptors come from an adult with an advanced solid tumor such as melanoma, head and neck, liver or kidney cancer. The CDR3 runs from the conserved cysteine through the conserved F or W. The order of the fields is clone size, D gene, V gene, J gene, CDR3 DNA, CDR3 protein. D genes are given only for firm matches. Not every row has a clone size; where given, it reads once, few, many or a size class.

.,TRBD1,TRBV30,TRBJ2-2,TGTGCCTGGAGCCTGGGACAGGGAGAAGGGGAGCTGTTTTTT,CAWSLGQGEGELFF
.,TRBD1,TRBV5-6,TRBJ1-2,TGTGCCAGCAGCTTCCCCGGGACAGGGGTCTATGGCTACACCTTC,CASSFPGTGVYGYTF
.,TRBD2,TRBV5-4,TRBJ2-7,TGTGCCAGCAATCCAGCGGGAGCCTCCTACGAGCAGTACTTC,CASNPAGASYEQYF
.,TRBD1,TRBV28,TRBJ1-2,TGTGCCAGCAACCCCATAATCGACAGGGGAAACTATGGCTACACCTTC,CASNPIIDRGNYGYTF
.,.,TRBV28,TRBJ2-5,TGTGCCAGCAGTTCGAGCCACTACGGGGAAAAGACCCAGTACTTC,CASSSSHYGEKTQYF
few,.,TRBV7-9,TRBJ2-1,TGTGCCAGCAGCTTACAAGTTCGGGTACGAAATGAGCAGTTCTTC,CASSLQVRVRNEQFF
.,TRBD1,TRBV9,TRBJ2-2,TGTACCAGCAGCCCTCGGGACAGGGCCTACACCGGGGAGCTGTTTTTT,CTSSPRDRAYTGELFF
.,TRBD2,TRBV18,TRBJ2-7,TGTGCCAGCTCGGCGCTAGCGGGAGAAAATCCCTCCTACGAGCAGTACTTC,CASSALAGENPSYEQYF
.,.,TRBV10-3,TRBJ2-3,TGTGCCATCAGGATTCCGGACTTGGATACGCAGTATTTT,CAIRIPDLDTQYF
.,.,TRBV9,TRBJ2-5,TGTGCCAGCAGCGTTAGGGGAGGAACAGAGACCCAGTACTTC,CASSVRGGTETQYF
.,TRBD2,TRBV6-1,TRBJ2-1,TGTGCCAGCAGTGAAAGTAGCGGGAACCCCTACAATGAGCAGTTCTTC,CASSESSGNPYNEQFF
.,.,TRBV28,TRBJ1-5,TGTGCCAGCAGTTTATATTCCAGGGGTGATTATCAGCCCCAGCATTTT,CASSLYSRGDYQPQHF
.,.,TRBV10-3,TRBJ2-3,TGTGCCGCCTCAGAGGTCAGCGCAGATACGCAGTATTTT,CAASEVSADTQYF
.,TRBD1,TRBV27,TRBJ1-1,TGTGCCAGCAACTACGGGACAGGGAACACTGAAGCTTTCTTT,CASNYGTGNTEAFF
.,TRBD2,TRBV6-4,TRBJ2-1,TGTGCCAGCAGCCCGATTAGCGGGGGGGGGCACAATGAGCAGTTCTTC,CASSPISGGGHNEQFF
.,.,TRBV27,TRBJ1-5,TGTGCCAGCGCCTCGGGCCAGAGCAATCAGCCCCAGCATTTT,CASASGQSNQPQHF
.,.,TRBV2,TRBJ2-7,TGTGCCAGCACAAGGACAGAGGACTACGAGCAGTACTTC,CASTRTEDYEQYF
.,TRBD2,TRBV10-1,TRBJ2-7,TGCGCCAGCAGTGAGTCTCTTAGCGGGACCCGGAGCGAGCAGTACTTC,CASSESLSGTRSEQYF
.,.,TRBV27,TRBJ2-2,TGTGCCAGCAGTTTTGGGCTCGGGGAGCTGTTTTTT,CASSFGLGELFF
once,TRBD2,TRBV7-9,TRBJ2-3,TGTGCCAGCAGCTTAGCCCCCGGGGGGGGGAGCACAGATACGCAGTATTTT,CASSLAPGGGSTDTQYF
.,TRBD1,TRBV6-5,TRBJ1-5,TGTGCCAGCAGCGCCACAGGGGGCACCGGTCAGCCCCAGCATTTT,CASSATGGTGQPQHF
.,TRBD2,TRBV5-4,TRBJ2-1,TGTGCCAGCAGCACGGGACTAGTCGATGAGCAGTTCTTC,CASSTGLVDEQFF
.,.,TRBV9,TRBJ2-7,TGTGCCAGCAGCGTCGAGGGGGACTTAAAACCGTCCTACGAGCAGTACTTC,CASSVEGDLKPSYEQYF
once,.,TRBV9,TRBJ2-7,TGTGCCAGCAGCGTAGCGGGGACCTCCTACGAGCAGTACTTC,CASSVAGTSYEQYF
.,.,TRBV5-1,TRBJ2-7,TGCGCCAGCGCTTTCAGGGAACGCTACGAGCAGTACTTC,CASAFRERYEQYF
few,.,TRBV6-4,TRBJ1-3,TGTGCCAGCAGCCCCCAATATTTT,CASSPQYF
.,TRBD1,TRBV4-1,TRBJ2-7,TGCGCCAGCAGCCAAGAACACAGGGGTTACTACGAGCAGTACTTC,CASSQEHRGYYEQYF
.,.,TRBV28,TRBJ1-1,TGTGCCAGCAGTCCGACACAGGAGAACACTGAAGCTTTCTTT,CASSPTQENTEAFF
medium-sized,.,TRBV4-1,TRBJ1-5,TGCGCCAGCAGCCAAAGGCCGCACGTTTTCCAGCCCCAGCATTTT,CASSQRPHVFQPQHF
.,.,TRBV27,TRBJ2-7,TGTGCCAGCAGTCCTAGGACAGACTACGAGCAGTACTTC,CASSPRTDYEQYF
.,TRBD1,TRBV19,TRBJ2-7,TGTGCCAGTAGTACAACAGGGGGAGCCTACGAGCAGTACTTC,CASSTTGGAYEQYF
once,.,TRBV5-4,TRBJ2-3,TGTGCCAGCAGCTTTACACGGACGGGAGCAGATACGCAGTATTTT,CASSFTRTGADTQYF
.,.,TRBV18,TRBJ1-1,TGTGCCAGCTCACCACCCGCTATGAACACTGAAGCTTTCTTT,CASSPPAMNTEAFF
.,.,TRBV9,TRBJ2-3,TGTGCCAGCAGCGTGGCCCCGGGCGGGTCTAGCACAGATACGCAGTATTTT,CASSVAPGGSSTDTQYF
.,.,TRBV5-8,TRBJ1-2,TGTGCCAGCAGCTTGTGGCGGCAGCTGTATACGTTTTGGGGCTACACCTTC,CASSLWRQLYTFWGYTF
.,TRBD2,TRBV10-1,TRBJ2-2,TGCGCCAGCAGTGATCCGGGACTAGCGGGAGGAATCGGGGAGCTGTTTTTT,CASSDPGLAGGIGELFF
.,TRBD1,TRBV10-3,TRBJ2-1,TGTGCCATCAGTGAGGGGACAGGCAACAATGAGCAGTTCTTC,CAISEGTGNNEQFF
once,.,TRBV14,TRBJ1-3,TGTGCCAGCAGCCAAGAACTCCGGGGGGACACCATATATTTT,CASSQELRGDTIYF
.,.,TRBV9,TRBJ2-7,TGTGCCAGCAGCGTAGCTTACAGGGGGGGCGAGCAGTACTTC,CASSVAYRGGEQYF
.,TRBD1,TRBV6-5,TRBJ1-4,TGTGCCAGCAGTTCCGACACCGGGACAGGGGGGGAAAAACTGTTTTTT,CASSSDTGTGGEKLFF
.,TRBD1,TRBV5-1,TRBJ1-1,TGCGCCAGCAGCTTTACAGGGGAGGACACTGAAGCTTTCTTT,CASSFTGEDTEAFF
.,.,TRBV6-5,TRBJ2-7,TGTGCCAGCAGTTACGCCGACTTCTACGAGCAGTACTTC,CASSYADFYEQYF
.,.,TRBV6-6,TRBJ1-1,TGTGCCAGCAGTTACTCAGTTGTCACTGAAGCTTTCTTT,CASSYSVVTEAFF
.,.,TRBV7-7,TRBJ2-1,TGTGCTAGCAGCGAGACATTCTCCTACAATGAGCAGTTCTTC,CASSETFSYNEQFF
.,TRBD1,TRBV27,TRBJ2-7,TGTGCCAGCAGTTCCCGGCCGGGACAGGATTCCTACGAGCAGTACTTC,CASSSRPGQDSYEQYF
.,.,TRBV27,TRBJ2-7,TGTGCCAGCAGTTTATCCCCGGGAGTACTCTCCTACGAGCAGTACTTC,CASSLSPGVLSYEQYF
.,.,TRBV5-8,TRBJ2-3,TGTGCCAGCAGCCCTGGCGGAAGCACAGATACGCAGTATTTT,CASSPGGSTDTQYF
.,TRBD1,TRBV27,TRBJ2-5,TGTGCCAGCAGTTCACAGGGGGCGTCTTACTGGGGGGAGACCCAGTACTTC,CASSSQGASYWGETQYF
.,.,TRBV1,TRBJ2-6,TGCACCAGCAGCCTAGTCGGTTGTGCACAAAGTCGGGCCAACGTCCTGACTTTC,CTSSLVGCAQSRANVLTF
.,TRBD2,TRBV2,TRBJ2-1,TGTGCCAGCAGTGGTGAAGGGGTGGCGGGAGGGGATGAGCAGTTCTTC,CASSGEGVAGGDEQFF
.,TRBD2,TRBV6-4,TRBJ2-3,TGTGCCAGCAGTGAATCGCGGGAGGGCACAGATACGCAGTATTTT,CASSESREGTDTQYF
few,.,TRBV28,TRBJ1-1,TGTGCCAGCAGTCTCACGAGGGGGGGTGAAGCTTTCTTT,CASSLTRGGEAFF
.,.,TRBV19,TRBJ2-7,TGTGCCAGTAGTATTGAGGCGGATCAGATCTACGAGCAGTACTTC,CASSIEADQIYEQYF
.,TRBD1,TRBV7-8,TRBJ2-3,TGTGCCAGCAGCTTAGTAGGACAGGGGGGAGATACGCAGTATTTT,CASSLVGQGGDTQYF